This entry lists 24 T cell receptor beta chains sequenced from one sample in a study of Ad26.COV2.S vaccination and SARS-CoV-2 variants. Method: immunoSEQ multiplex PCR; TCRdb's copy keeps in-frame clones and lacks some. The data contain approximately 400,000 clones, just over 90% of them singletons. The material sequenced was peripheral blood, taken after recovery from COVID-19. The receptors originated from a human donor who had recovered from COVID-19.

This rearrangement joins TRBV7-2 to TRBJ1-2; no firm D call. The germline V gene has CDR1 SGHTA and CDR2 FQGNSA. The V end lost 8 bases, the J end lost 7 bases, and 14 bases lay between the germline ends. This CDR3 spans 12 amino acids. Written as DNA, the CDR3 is TGTGCCAGCGTGACCCTTACTAGTGGCTACACCTTC. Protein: CASVTLTSGYTF.

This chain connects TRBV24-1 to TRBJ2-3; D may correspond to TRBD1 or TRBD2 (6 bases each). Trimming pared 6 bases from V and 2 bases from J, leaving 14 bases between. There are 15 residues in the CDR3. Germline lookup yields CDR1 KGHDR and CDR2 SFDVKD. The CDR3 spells CATSPRGAPTDTQYF. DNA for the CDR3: TGTGCCACCAGTCCTAGGGGGGCCCCCACAGATACGCAGTATTTT.

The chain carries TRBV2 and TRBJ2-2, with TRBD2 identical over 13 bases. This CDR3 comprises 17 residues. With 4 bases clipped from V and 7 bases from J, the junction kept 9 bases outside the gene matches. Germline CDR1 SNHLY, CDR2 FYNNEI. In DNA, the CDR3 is TGTGCCAGCAGTGGGACTAGCGGGGGCCTCGGCAGCGGGGAGCTGTTTTTT. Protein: CASSGTSGGLGSGELFF.

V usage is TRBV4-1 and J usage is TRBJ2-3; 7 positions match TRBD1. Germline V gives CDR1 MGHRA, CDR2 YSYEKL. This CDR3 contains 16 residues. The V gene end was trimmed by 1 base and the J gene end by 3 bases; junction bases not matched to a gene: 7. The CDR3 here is CASSQAQGVPTDTQYF. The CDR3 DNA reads TGCGCCAGCAGCCAAGCCCAGGGGGTTCCGACAGATACGCAGTATTTT.

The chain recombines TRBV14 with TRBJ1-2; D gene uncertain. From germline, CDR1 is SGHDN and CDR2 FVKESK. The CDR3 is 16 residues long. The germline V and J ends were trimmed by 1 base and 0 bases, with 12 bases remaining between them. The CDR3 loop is CASSQAWTAANYGYTF. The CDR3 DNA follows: TGTGCCAGCAGCCAAGCCTGGACTGCGGCTAACTATGGCTACACCTTC. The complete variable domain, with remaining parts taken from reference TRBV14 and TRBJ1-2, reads EAGVTQFPSHSVIEKGQTVTLRCDPISGHDNLYWYRRVMGKEIKFLLHFVKESKQDESGMPNNRFLAERTGGTYSTLKVQPAELEDSGVYFCASSQAWTAANYGYTFGSGTRLTVV.

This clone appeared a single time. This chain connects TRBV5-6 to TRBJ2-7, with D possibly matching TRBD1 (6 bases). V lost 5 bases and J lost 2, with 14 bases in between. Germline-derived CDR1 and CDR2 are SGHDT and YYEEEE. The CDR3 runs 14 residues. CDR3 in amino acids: CASRDYRVAYEQYF. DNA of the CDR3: TGTGCCAGCAGGGATTACAGGGTCGCCTACGAGCAGTACTTC.

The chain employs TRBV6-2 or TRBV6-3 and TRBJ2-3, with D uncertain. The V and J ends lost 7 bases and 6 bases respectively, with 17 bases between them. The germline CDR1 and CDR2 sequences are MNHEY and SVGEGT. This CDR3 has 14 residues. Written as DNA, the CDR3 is TGTGCCAGCACCCCTAACTTTCTAGGGGATACGCAGTATTTT. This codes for CASTPNFLGDTQYF.

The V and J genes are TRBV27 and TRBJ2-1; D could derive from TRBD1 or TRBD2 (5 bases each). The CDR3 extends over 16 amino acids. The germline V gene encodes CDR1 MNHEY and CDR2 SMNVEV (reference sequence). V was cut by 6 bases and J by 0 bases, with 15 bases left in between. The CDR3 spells CASRTRDRGSYNEQFF. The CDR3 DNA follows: TGTGCCAGCAGGACCAGGGACCGCGGCTCCTACAATGAGCAGTTCTTC.

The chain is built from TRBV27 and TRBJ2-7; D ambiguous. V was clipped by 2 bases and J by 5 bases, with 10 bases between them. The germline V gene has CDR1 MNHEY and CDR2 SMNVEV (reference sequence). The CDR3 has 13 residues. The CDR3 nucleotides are TGTGCCAGCAGTTTAGCCAGGTCCCACGAGCAGTACTTC. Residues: CASSLARSHEQYF.

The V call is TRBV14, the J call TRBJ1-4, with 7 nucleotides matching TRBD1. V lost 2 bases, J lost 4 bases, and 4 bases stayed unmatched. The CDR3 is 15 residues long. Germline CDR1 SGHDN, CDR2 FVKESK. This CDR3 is CASSQRDSRNEKLFF. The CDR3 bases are TGTGCCAGCAGCCAACGGGACAGCCGTAATGAAAAACTGTTTTTT. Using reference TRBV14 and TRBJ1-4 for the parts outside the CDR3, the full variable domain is EAGVTQFPSHSVIEKGQTVTLRCDPISGHDNLYWYRRVMGKEIKFLLHFVKESKQDESGMPNNRFLAERTGGTYSTLKVQPAELEDSGVYFCASSQRDSRNEKLFFGSGTQLSVL.

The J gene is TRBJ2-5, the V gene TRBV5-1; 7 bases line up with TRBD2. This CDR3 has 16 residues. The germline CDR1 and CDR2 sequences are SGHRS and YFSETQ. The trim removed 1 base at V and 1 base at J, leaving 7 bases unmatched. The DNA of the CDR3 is TGCGCCAGCAGCTTGTGGGATTCTAGCGGCCAAGAGACCCAGTACTTC. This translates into CASSLWDSSGQETQYF.

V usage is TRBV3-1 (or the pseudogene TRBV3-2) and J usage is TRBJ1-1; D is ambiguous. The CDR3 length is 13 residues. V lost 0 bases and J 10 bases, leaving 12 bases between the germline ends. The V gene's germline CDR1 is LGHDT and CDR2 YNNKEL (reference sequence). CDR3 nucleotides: TGTGCCAGCAGCCAAGACCCGGGATTACCAGCTTTCTTT. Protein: CASSQDPGLPAFF.

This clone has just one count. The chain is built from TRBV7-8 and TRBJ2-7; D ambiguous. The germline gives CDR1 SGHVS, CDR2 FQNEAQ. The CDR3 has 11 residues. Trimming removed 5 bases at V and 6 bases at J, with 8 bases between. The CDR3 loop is CASSEWGEQYF. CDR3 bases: TGTGCCAGCAGCGAATGGGGCGAGCAGTACTTC.

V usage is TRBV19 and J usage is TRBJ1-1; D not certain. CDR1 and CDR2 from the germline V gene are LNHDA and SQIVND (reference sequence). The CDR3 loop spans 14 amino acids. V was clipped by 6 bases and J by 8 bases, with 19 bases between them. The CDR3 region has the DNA TGTGCCAGTAGGGAGAACTTGCCAGGCTCAGAAGCTTTCTTT. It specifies CASRENLPGSEAFF.

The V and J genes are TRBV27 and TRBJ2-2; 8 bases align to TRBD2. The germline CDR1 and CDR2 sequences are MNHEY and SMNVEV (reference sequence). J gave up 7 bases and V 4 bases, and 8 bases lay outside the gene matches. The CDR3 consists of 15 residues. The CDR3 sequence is CASSSSGGPIGELFF. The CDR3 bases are TGTGCCAGCAGTTCCTCGGGGGGGCCAATCGGGGAGCTGTTTTTT.

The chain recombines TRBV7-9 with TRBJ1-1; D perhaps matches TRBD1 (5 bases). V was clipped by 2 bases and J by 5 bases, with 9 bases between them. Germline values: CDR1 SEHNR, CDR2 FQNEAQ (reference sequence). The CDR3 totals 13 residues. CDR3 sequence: CASSLQGETEAFF. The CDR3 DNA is TGTGCCAGCAGCTTACAGGGTGAAACTGAAGCTTTCTTT.

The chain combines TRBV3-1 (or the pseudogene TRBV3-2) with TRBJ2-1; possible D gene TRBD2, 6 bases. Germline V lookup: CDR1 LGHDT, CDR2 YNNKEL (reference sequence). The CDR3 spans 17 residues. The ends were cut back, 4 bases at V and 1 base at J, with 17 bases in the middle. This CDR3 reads CASSPGGLRRSYNEQFF. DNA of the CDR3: TGTGCCAGCAGCCCCGGGGGTCTCAGGCGGTCCTACAATGAGCAGTTCTTC.

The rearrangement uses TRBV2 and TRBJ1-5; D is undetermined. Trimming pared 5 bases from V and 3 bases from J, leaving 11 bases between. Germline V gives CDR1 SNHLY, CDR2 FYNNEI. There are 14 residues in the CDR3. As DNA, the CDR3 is TGTGCCAGCAGTTCCGACGGAATCAATCAGCCCCAGCATTTT. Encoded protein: CASSSDGINQPQHF.

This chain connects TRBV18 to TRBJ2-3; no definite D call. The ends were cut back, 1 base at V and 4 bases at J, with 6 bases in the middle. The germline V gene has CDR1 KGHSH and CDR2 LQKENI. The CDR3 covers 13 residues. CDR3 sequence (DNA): TGTGCCAGCTCACCACAACCGTCAGATACGCAGTATTTT. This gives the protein CASSPQPSDTQYF.

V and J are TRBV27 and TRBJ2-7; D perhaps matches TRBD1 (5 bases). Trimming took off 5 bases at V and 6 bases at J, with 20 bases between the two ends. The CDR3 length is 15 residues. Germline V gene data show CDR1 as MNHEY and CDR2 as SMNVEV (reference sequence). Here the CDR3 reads CASSKAGHSNSEQYF. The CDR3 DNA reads TGTGCCAGCAGTAAAGCCGGACATAGCAATAGCGAGCAGTACTTC.

CDR3 sequence: CASSTSGGDNEQFF. Here the CDR3 DNA reads TGTGCCAGCAGTACTAGCGGGGGGGACAATGAGCAGTTCTTC. This chain connects TRBV3-1 (or the pseudogene TRBV3-2) to TRBJ2-1, with TRBD2 matching over 13 bases. CDR1 and CDR2 (germline): LGHDT, YNNKEL (reference sequence). The CDR3 consists of 14 residues. J gave up 5 bases and V 6 bases, and 1 base lay outside the gene matches.

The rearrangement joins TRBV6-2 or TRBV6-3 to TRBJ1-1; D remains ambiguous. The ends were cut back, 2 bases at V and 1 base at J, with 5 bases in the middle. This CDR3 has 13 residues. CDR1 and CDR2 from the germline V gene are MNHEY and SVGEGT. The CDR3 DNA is TGTGCCAGCAGTTACACATGGAACACTGAAGCTTTCTTT. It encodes CASSYTWNTEAFF.

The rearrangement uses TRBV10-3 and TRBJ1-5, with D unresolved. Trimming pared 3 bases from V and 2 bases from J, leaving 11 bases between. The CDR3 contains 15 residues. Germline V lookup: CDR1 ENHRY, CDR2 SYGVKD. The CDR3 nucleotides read TGTGCCATCAGTGATTCAAAAGCGGGCAATCAGCCCCAGCATTTT. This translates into CAISDSKAGNQPQHF.

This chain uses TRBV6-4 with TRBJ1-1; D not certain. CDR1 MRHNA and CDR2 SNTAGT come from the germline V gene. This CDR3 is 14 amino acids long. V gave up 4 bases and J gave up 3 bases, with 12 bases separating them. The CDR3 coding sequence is TGTGCCAGCAGTGTTAGCTCCGGCGACACTGAAGCTTTCTTT. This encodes CASSVSSGDTEAFF.